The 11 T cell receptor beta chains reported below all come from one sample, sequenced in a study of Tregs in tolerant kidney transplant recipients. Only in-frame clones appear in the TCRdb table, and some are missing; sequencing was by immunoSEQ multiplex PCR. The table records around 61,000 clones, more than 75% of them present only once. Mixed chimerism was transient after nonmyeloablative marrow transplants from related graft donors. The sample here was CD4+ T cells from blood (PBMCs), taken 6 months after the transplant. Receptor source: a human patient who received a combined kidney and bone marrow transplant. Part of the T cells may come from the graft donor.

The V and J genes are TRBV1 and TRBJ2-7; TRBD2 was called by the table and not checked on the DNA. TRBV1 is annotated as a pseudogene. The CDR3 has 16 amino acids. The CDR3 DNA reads TGCACCAGCAGCATCTCCAGCGGGTCAATTAACTACGAGCAGTACTTC. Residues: CTSSISSGSINYEQYF.

The CDR3 DNA reads TGTGCCAGCAGTTCGTCGATCCCGAGGGCTCTCTCTGGAAACACCATATATTTT. As protein: CASSSSIPRALSGNTIYF. The chain links TRBV27 to TRBJ1-3; D is unresolved. This CDR3 is built from 18 residues. V was pared by 4 bases and J by 0 bases, with 19 bases between. Germline V gene sequence: CDR1 MNHEY, CDR2 SMNVEV (reference sequence).

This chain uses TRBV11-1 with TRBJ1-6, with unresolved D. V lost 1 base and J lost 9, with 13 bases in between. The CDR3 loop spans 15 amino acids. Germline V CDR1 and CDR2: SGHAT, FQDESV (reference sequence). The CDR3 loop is CASSLGRDRASPLHF. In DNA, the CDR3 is TGTGCCAGCAGCTTAGGGAGAGACCGTGCTTCACCCCTCCACTTT. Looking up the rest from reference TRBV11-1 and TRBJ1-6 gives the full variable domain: EAEVAQSPRYKITEKSQAVAFWCDPISGHATLYWYRQILGQGPELLVQFQDESVVDDSQLPKDRFSAERLKGVDSTLKIQPAELGDSAMYLCASSLGRDRASPLHFGNGTRLTVT.

CDR3 amino acids: CASSEFQAGTYNEQFF. The CDR3 DNA reads TGTGCCAGCAGTGAATTTCAAGCGGGGACCTACAATGAGCAGTTCTTC. The chain links TRBV6-1 to TRBJ2-1; 7 bases line up with TRBD2. V dropped 2 bases and J dropped 2; count of bases not matched to a gene: 6. The CDR3 length is 16 residues. Germline V CDR1 and CDR2: MNHNS, SASEGT.

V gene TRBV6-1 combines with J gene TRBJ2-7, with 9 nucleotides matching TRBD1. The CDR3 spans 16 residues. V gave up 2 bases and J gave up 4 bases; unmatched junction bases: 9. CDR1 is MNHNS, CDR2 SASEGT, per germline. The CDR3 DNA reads TGTGCCAGCAGTGAATTGGCGGGGACAGGGTTGTACGAGCAGTACTTC. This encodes CASSELAGTGLYEQYF.

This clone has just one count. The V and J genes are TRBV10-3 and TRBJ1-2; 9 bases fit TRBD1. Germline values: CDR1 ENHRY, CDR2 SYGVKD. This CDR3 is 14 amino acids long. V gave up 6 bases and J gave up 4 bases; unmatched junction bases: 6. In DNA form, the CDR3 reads TGTGCCATCAGCGGGACAGGGTTATTCTATGGCTACACCTTC. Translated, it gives CAISGTGLFYGYTF.

The CDR3 is CASSVGLADYNEQFF. CDR3 DNA sequence: TGTGCCAGCAGCGTAGGCCTAGCAGACTACAATGAGCAGTTCTTC. The gene calls are TRBV9 and TRBJ2-1; possibly TRBD2 for D (5 bases). Germline lookup yields CDR1 SGDLS and CDR2 YYNGEE. The CDR3 extends over 15 amino acids. The germline V and J ends were trimmed by 0 bases and 3 bases, with 10 bases remaining between them.

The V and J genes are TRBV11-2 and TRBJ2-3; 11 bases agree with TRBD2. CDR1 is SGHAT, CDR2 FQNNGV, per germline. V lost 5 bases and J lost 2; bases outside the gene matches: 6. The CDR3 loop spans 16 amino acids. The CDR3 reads CASSGRLAGPTDTQYF. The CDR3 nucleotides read TGTGCCAGCAGCGGTCGACTAGCGGGGCCCACAGATACGCAGTATTTT. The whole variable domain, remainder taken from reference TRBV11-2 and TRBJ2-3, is EAGVAQSPRYKIIEKRQSVAFWCNPISGHATLYWYQQILGQGPKLLIQFQNNGVVDDSQLPKDRFSAERLKGVDSTLKIQPAKLEDSAVYLCASSGRLAGPTDTQYFGPGTRLTVL.

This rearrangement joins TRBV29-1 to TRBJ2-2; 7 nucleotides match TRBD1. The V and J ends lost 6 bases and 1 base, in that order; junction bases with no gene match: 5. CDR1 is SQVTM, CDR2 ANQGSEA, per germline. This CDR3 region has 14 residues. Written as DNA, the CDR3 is TGCAGCGTCTTGGACAGGAAGAACACCGGGGAGCTGTTTTTT. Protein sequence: CSVLDRKNTGELFF.

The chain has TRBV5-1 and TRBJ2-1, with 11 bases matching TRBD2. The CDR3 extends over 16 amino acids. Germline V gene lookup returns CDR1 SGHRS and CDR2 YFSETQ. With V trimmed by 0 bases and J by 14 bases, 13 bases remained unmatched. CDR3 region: CASSLASSGGPGAEFF. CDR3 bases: TGCGCCAGCAGCTTGGCTTCTAGCGGGGGGCCAGGGGCTGAGTTCTTC. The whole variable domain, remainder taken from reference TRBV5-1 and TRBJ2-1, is KAGVTQTPRYLIKTRGQQVTLSCSPISGHRSVSWYQQTPGQGLQFLFEYFSETQRNKGNFPGRFSGRQFSNSRSEMNVSTLELGDSALYLCASSLASSGGPGAEFFGPGTRLTVL.

CDR3 nucleotides: TGTGCCAGCAGCTTGGCGTCGACTAGCGGGGAAGAGACCCAGTACTTC. This codes for CASSLASTSGEETQYF. The chain links TRBV7-6 to TRBJ2-5; 11 positions match TRBD2. The V gene end was trimmed by 3 bases and the J gene end by 3 bases; junction bases not matched to a gene: 6. The CDR3 has 16 residues. The V gene's germline CDR1 is SGHVS and CDR2 FNYEAQ.